Below are 30 T cell receptor beta chains sequenced from a single sample in a study of blood T cell repertoires in COVID-19. The method was immunoSEQ multiplex PCR; TCRdb's version includes in-frame clones alone and lacks a portion of them. Of approximately 240,000 clones listed, 84% are singletons. Source material: peripheral blood. The receptors shown here come from a woman in her forties who had recovered from COVID-19.

The chain couples TRBV11-3 to TRBJ1-2, with D possibly being TRBD1 (5 bases). The CDR3 extends over 14 amino acids. Trimming stripped 3 bases from V and 3 bases from J, with 11 bases between. Per the germline V gene, CDR1 is SGHNT and CDR2 is YENEEA. The CDR3 DNA sequence: TGTGCCAGCAGCTTCTCAGACAGAGACTATGGCTACACCTTC. Translating it yields CASSFSDRDYGYTF.

V is TRBV11-2 and J is TRBJ2-1; TRBD2 agrees at 7 bases. J lost 2 bases, V lost 4 bases, and 8 bases had no gene match. The V gene's germline CDR1 is SGHAT and CDR2 FQNNGV. This CDR3 has 16 amino acids. The CDR3 sequence is CASSSLQAGTYNEQFF. Here the CDR3 DNA reads TGTGCCAGCAGCTCCCTACAAGCGGGGACCTACAATGAGCAGTTCTTC.

The chain has TRBV27 and TRBJ1-1; possible D gene TRBD1, 6 bases. This CDR3 is built from 14 residues. Trimming removed 6 bases at V and 1 base at J, with 12 bases between. From germline, CDR1 is MNHEY and CDR2 SMNVEV (reference sequence). The CDR3 spells CASSYRARNTEAFF. The CDR3 region has the DNA TGTGCCAGCAGCTACAGGGCGAGGAACACTGAAGCTTTCTTT.

The rearrangement joins TRBV28 to TRBJ1-2; the D is unclear. The V gene lost 5 bases and the J gene lost 2 bases, with 12 bases spanning the gap. CDR3 length: 14 residues. Per the germline V gene, CDR1 is MDHEN and CDR2 is SYDVKM. The CDR3: CASSTPDTNYGYTF. As DNA, the CDR3 is TGTGCCAGCAGTACTCCCGACACGAACTATGGCTACACCTTC.

The chain joins TRBV18 to TRBJ1-2, with 8 positions matching TRBD1. V shed 1 base, J shed 3 bases, and the junction held 13 bases outside the gene matches. CDR3 size: 18 residues. CDR1 KGHSH and CDR2 LQKENI come from the germline V gene. For the CDR3, the DNA is TGTGCCAGCTCACCACGGAAAAGCGACAGGGGTGGAGACTATGGCTACACCTTC. Protein product: CASSPRKSDRGGDYGYTF.

The V and J genes are TRBV11-2 and TRBJ1-2; 8 positions agree with TRBD1. CDR1 and CDR2 from the germline V gene are SGHAT and FQNNGV. This CDR3 has 14 residues. Unmatched junction bases numbered 4, after V lost 3 bases and J lost 4 bases. CDR3 DNA sequence: TGTGCCAGCAGCTTCTGGGACAGGTCCTATGGCTACACCTTC. Translating it yields CASSFWDRSYGYTF.

The chain carries TRBV7-2 and TRBJ1-1; D is undetermined. CDR3 length equals 14 residues. Between the trimmed V and J ends, which lost 5 bases and 1 base, there was a span of 11 bases. In germline, CDR1 is SGHTA, CDR2 FQGNSA. CDR3 sequence reads: CASSRSESNTEAFF. In nucleotides, the CDR3 is TGTGCCAGCAGCCGTTCCGAGTCGAACACTGAAGCTTTCTTT.

Only a few counts were recorded for this clone. The V call is TRBV14, the J call TRBJ1-1, with D maybe TRBD1 (5 bases). Germline V gene lookup returns CDR1 SGHDN and CDR2 FVKESK. The germline V and J ends were trimmed by 3 bases and 5 bases, with 10 bases remaining between them. The CDR3 covers 13 residues. The CDR3 DNA is TGTGCCAGCAGCCAGAGCAAGGGGACTGAAGCTTTCTTT. As protein: CASSQSKGTEAFF.

The chain couples TRBV28 to TRBJ1-2; TRBD1 matches 10 bases. This CDR3 comprises 17 residues. Germline V CDR1 and CDR2: MDHEN, SYDVKM. Trimming removed 4 bases from V and 4 bases from J; junction bases left unmatched: 12. DNA of the CDR3: TGTGCCAGCAGTTCCACCGGGACAGGGGCTCAAATCTATGGCTACACCTTC. Its translation is CASSSTGTGAQIYGYTF.

DNA for the CDR3: TGTGCTAGTGGCATATCGGGACAGTGGATTTATCCCCAGCATTTT. This encodes CASGISGQWIYPQHF. This chain connects TRBV12-5 to TRBJ1-5; 7 nucleotides line up with TRBD1. Trimming removed 6 bases from V and 10 bases from J; junction bases left unmatched: 15. The CDR3 covers 15 residues. Germline lookup yields CDR1 LGHNT and CDR2 FRNRAP. The full variable domain, rest sourced from reference TRBV12-5 and TRBJ1-5, is DARVTQTPRHKVTEMGQEVTMRCQPILGHNTVFWYRQTMMQGLELLAYFRNRAPLDDSGMPKDRFSAEMPDATLATLKIQPSEPRDSAVYFCASGISGQWIYPQHFGDGTRLSIL.

V and J are TRBV2 and TRBJ2-6, with 7 bases identical to TRBD2. V shed 5 bases and J 0 bases; nucleotides not matched to a gene: 10. The CDR3 loop spans 18 amino acids. In germline, CDR1 is SNHLY, CDR2 FYNNEI. CDR3 protein: CASSPPAGVGSGANVLTF. Here the CDR3 DNA reads TGTGCCAGCAGTCCGCCGGCGGGGGTCGGCTCTGGGGCCAACGTCCTGACTTTC.

The chain uses TRBV14 and TRBJ2-3, with D uncertain. The CDR3 length is 11 residues. In germline, CDR1 is SGHDN, CDR2 FVKESK. Between the trimmed V and J ends, which lost 1 base and 10 bases, there was a span of 6 bases. CDR3 region: CASSQAGSQYF. The DNA of the CDR3 is TGTGCCAGCAGCCAAGCCGGGTCGCAGTATTTT.

This rearrangement joins TRBV19 to TRBJ1-1; TRBD1 matches at 7 bases. The ends lost 1 base at V and 0 bases at J; junction bases unmatched: 11. Per germline, CDR1 LNHDA and CDR2 SQIVND (reference sequence). The CDR3 sequence is 18 residues long. CDR3 coding DNA: TGTGCCAGTAGTATAGCGCTATATCCGGGACAGTTGAACACTGAAGCTTTCTTT. Its translation is CASSIALYPGQLNTEAFF.

This chain connects TRBV27 to TRBJ2-1; 7 bases line up with TRBD2. CDR1 and CDR2 (germline): MNHEY, SMNVEV (reference sequence). V shed 5 bases and J 7 bases; nucleotides not matched to a gene: 23. The length of the CDR3 is 19 residues. This CDR3 is CASSPNSLTLAVVHNEQFF. In DNA form, the CDR3 reads TGTGCCAGCAGTCCCAACAGCCTTACCCTAGCGGTAGTTCATAATGAGCAGTTCTTC.

The table lists this clone with a count of one. The chain recombines TRBV27 with TRBJ1-2; D gene unclear. Trimming stripped 6 bases from V and 5 bases from J, with 16 bases between. Germline V gives CDR1 MNHEY, CDR2 SMNVEV (reference sequence). CDR3 length: 14 amino acids. In nucleotides, the CDR3 is TGTGCCAGCAGAGACAATAATAGGATGTATGGCTACACCTTC. This encodes CASRDNNRMYGYTF.

J is TRBJ2-7 and V is TRBV4-3, with D perhaps matching TRBD1 (5 bases). This CDR3 spans 13 amino acids. Germline V gives CDR1 LGHNA, CDR2 YSLEER. V lost 2 bases to trimming and J lost 3 bases, with 8 bases between them. CDR3 protein: CASSQTRDYEQYF. The CDR3 DNA sequence: TGCGCCAGCAGCCAAACCAGGGACTACGAGCAGTACTTC.

CDR3 sequence (DNA): TGTGCCAGCAGCTTTCCTAACACCGGGGAGCTGTTTTTT. Translation: CASSFPNTGELFF. V is TRBV7-8 and J is TRBJ2-2; D is uncertain. This CDR3 spans 13 amino acids. The V gene lost 3 bases and the J gene lost 2 bases, with 4 bases spanning the gap. The V gene's germline CDR1 is SGHVS and CDR2 FQNEAQ.

The DNA for the CDR3 is TGTGCCAGCAGTGACCCCGCGGGGACAGGGGGCACTGAAGCTTTCTTT. Protein sequence: CASSDPAGTGGTEAFF. This rearrangement joins TRBV25-1 to TRBJ1-1, with 11 nucleotides matching TRBD1. The CDR3 covers 16 residues. Germline V gives CDR1 MGHDK, CDR2 SYGVNS. With 3 bases clipped from V and 4 bases from J, the junction kept 7 bases outside the gene matches. Together with reference TRBV25-1 and TRBJ1-1, the CDR3 gives the full variable domain: EADIYQTPRYLVIGTGKKITLECSQTMGHDKMYWYQQDPGMELHLIHYSYGVNSTEKGDLSSESTVSRIRTEHFPLTLESARPSHTSQYLCASSDPAGTGGTEAFFGQGTRLTVV.

The chain uses TRBV2 and TRBJ1-1; the D is unclear. V was cut by 5 bases and J by 4 bases, with 11 bases left in between. The length of the CDR3 is 13 residues. Germline CDR1 reads SNHLY; CDR2 reads FYNNEI. The CDR3 region is CASSMREGTEAFF. CDR3 nucleotide sequence: TGTGCCAGCAGTATGAGAGAGGGCACTGAAGCTTTCTTT.

The chain carries TRBV7-9 and TRBJ2-7, with D tentatively TRBD1 (5 bases). Germline assignment: CDR1 SEHNR and CDR2 FQNEAQ (reference sequence). CDR3 size: 14 residues. V was trimmed by 6 bases and J by 3 bases, leaving 15 bases between them. DNA of the CDR3: TGTGCCAGCAGACCAGCTGGACAAGGCTACGAGCAGTACTTC. The encoded protein is CASRPAGQGYEQYF. The complete variable domain, with remaining parts taken from reference TRBV7-9 and TRBJ2-7, reads DTGVSQNPRHKITKRGQNVTFRCDPISEHNRLYWYRQTLGQGPEFLTYFQNEAQLEKSRLLSDRFSAERPKGSFSTLEIQRTEQGDSAMYLCASRPAGQGYEQYFGPGTRLTVT.

With respect to this clone: Different DNA sequences within this sample yield the same CDR3. The CDR3 sequence: CASSQDLGGEAFF. Here the CDR3 DNA reads TGTGCCAGCAGCCAAGATCTAGGGGGTGAAGCTTTCTTT. The chain carries TRBV3-1 (or the pseudogene TRBV3-2) and TRBJ1-1; TRBD1 is a possible D gene (6 bases). Germline lookup yields CDR1 LGHDT and CDR2 YNNKEL (reference sequence). The CDR3 has 13 amino acids. The germline V and J ends were trimmed by 0 bases and 7 bases, with 9 bases remaining between them.

J is TRBJ1-4 and V is TRBV6-6; tentative D call: TRBD1 (5 bases). CDR1 MNHNY and CDR2 SVGAGI come from the germline V gene (reference sequence). V lost 7 bases and J 4 bases, leaving 13 bases between the germline ends. CDR3 length equals 14 residues. CDR3 bases: TGTGCCAGCACCCCGACAGAACGTAATGAAAAACTGTTTTTT. It translates to CASTPTERNEKLFF.

This clone was detected only a few times. This chain joins TRBV3-1 (or the pseudogene TRBV3-2) and TRBJ2-7, with D possibly matching TRBD2 (5 bases). The CDR3 sequence is 14 residues long. CDR1 is LGHDT, CDR2 YNNKEL, per germline (reference sequence). V was clipped by 6 bases and J by 3 bases, with 15 bases between them. This CDR3 is CASRRTPGDYEQYF. The DNA of the CDR3 is TGTGCCAGCAGGAGAACTCCCGGGGACTACGAGCAGTACTTC.

The gene calls are TRBV28 and TRBJ2-6; the D gene is possibly TRBD2 (6 bases). V gave up 8 bases and J gave up 1 base, with 12 bases separating them. CDR1 MDHEN and CDR2 SYDVKM come from the germline V gene. The CDR3 spans 15 residues. The CDR3 is CASQNGGSGANVLTF. The CDR3 bases are TGTGCCAGCCAAAACGGGGGTTCTGGGGCCAACGTCCTGACTTTC.

Points on this clone: This same CDR3 is encoded by further DNA sequences in the sample. The V and J genes are TRBV29-1 and TRBJ1-1; tentative D call: TRBD1 (5 bases). V was trimmed by 6 bases and J by 4 bases, leaving 12 bases between them. The germline CDR1 and CDR2 sequences are SQVTM and ANQGSEA. The CDR3 loop spans 12 amino acids. The CDR3 DNA reads TGCAGCGTCTCGCAGGGTGCCACTGAAGCTTTCTTT. It specifies CSVSQGATEAFF.

V usage is TRBV6-6 and J usage is TRBJ1-1, with 7 bases lining up with TRBD1. CDR3 size: 13 residues. Germline trimming cut 6 bases from V and 5 bases from J; bases unmatched to any gene: 6. Germline lookup yields CDR1 MNHNY and CDR2 SVGAGI (reference sequence). The CDR3 is CASRPTGVTEAFF. In DNA form, the CDR3 reads TGTGCCAGCAGGCCTACAGGGGTGACTGAAGCTTTCTTT.

This chain links TRBV9 with TRBJ2-5, with 8 positions matching TRBD2. The CDR3 sequence is 14 residues long. The junction had 8 bases not matched to a gene; V was cut back by 4 bases and J by 6 bases. Germline assignment: CDR1 SGDLS and CDR2 YYNGEE. The CDR3 reads CASSQTGGGQTQYF. DNA of the CDR3: TGTGCCAGCAGCCAGACGGGAGGGGGACAGACCCAGTACTTC. The whole variable domain, remainder taken from reference TRBV9 and TRBJ2-5, is DSGVTQTPKHLITATGQRVTLRCSPRSGDLSVYWYQQSLDQGLQFLIQYYNGEERAKGNILERFSAQQFPDLHSELNLSSLELGDSALYFCASSQTGGGQTQYFGPGTRLLVL.

With respect to this clone: A single base separates this from a much larger clone, so it may be a read error. The identical CDR3 is also encoded by other nucleotide sequences in the sample. The chain carries TRBV11-3 and TRBJ1-1; maybe TRBD1 (6 bases). The length of the CDR3 is 13 residues. V lost 3 bases and J lost 1, with 6 bases in between. The germline CDR1 and CDR2 sequences are SGHNT and YENEEA. CDR3 amino acids: CASSLTGNTEAFF. As DNA, the CDR3 is TGTGCCAGCAGCTTGACAGGGAACACTGAAGCTTTCTTT.

This clone was seen only once. The V gene is TRBV5-5, the J gene TRBJ2-7; D is undetermined. The CDR3 covers 17 residues. Trimming took off 2 bases at V and 2 bases at J, with 20 bases between the two ends. Germline V gene sequence: CDR1 SGHKS, CDR2 YYEKEE (reference sequence). The CDR3 spells CASSFNSGLGSAYEQYF. The CDR3 bases are TGTGCCAGCAGCTTTAATAGTGGCCTCGGGTCTGCCTACGAGCAGTACTTC.

CDR3 DNA sequence: TGTGCCTGGAGTGTGTCCGGGACAGGGGGGTTCTCACCCCTCCACTTT. This sequence encodes CAWSVSGTGGFSPLHF. The chain couples TRBV30 to TRBJ1-6; 11 bases align to TRBD1. CDR1 is GTSNPN, CDR2 SVGIG, per germline (reference sequence). With 0 bases clipped from V and 10 bases from J, the junction kept 8 bases outside the gene matches. The CDR3 consists of 16 residues.